Detailed here is one T cell receptor beta chain. The antigen is not known. Germline V gene sequence: CDR1 SGHNT, CDR2 YYREEE (reference sequence). The CDR3 contains 12 residues. Trimming stripped 4 bases from V and 11 bases from J, with 15 bases between. Unique molecular identifiers were included in an RNA-based 3' RACE TCR library. TCRdb independently ran MiXCR on the 3' RACE reads; one entry per CDR3 protein. The sample carries 70,000 to 90,000 distinct CDR3 sequences, 6% to 8.5% recorded once. The treatment is: PENTA 11 planned treatment interruption arm or continuous ART arm. Sorting from thawed PBMCs isolated naive CD4+ CD45RA+ CD45RO- T cells. The sample is drawn from a study of HIV-infected children after antiretroviral therapy interruption. Study in general: Most participating children were previously exposed to EBV and CMV.

Points from the study as a whole: After treatment interruption started, naive CD4+ CDR3 overlap across time points dropped.

The source material was CD45RA+ CD4+ T cells from PBMCs, pooled from several time points, sampled from a donor given antiretroviral therapy, either interrupted or continuous. The subset is: naive CD4+ CD45RA+ CD45RO- T cells. The chain uses TRBV5-4 and TRBJ1-2, with D possibly matching TRBD1 (5 bases). The clonotype originates from a pool of human donors with HIV. In nucleotides, the CDR3 is TGTGCCAGCAGCCATTCAGGGCTTCCTTACACCTTC. As protein: CASSHSGLPYTF.